A selection of T cell receptor beta chains follows, all from one sample in a study of early T cells in non-severe SARS-CoV-2 infection. TCRdb re-called the 5' RACE reads with MiXCR, one entry per CDR3 protein. The repertoire holds 65,000 to 90,000 distinct CDR3 sequences, with less than 15% as singletons. Specimen: whole blood. The receptors were gathered from an adult who was a healthcare worker with PCR-confirmed SARS-CoV-2 infection or an uninfected control (not recorded which). CDR3s include the opening cysteine and the closing phenylalanine or tryptophan. A D gene is named only where the DNA matches it firmly. Only some rows state a clone size, as once, few, many or a class for expanded clones.

v_gene	d_gene	abundance	j_gene	CDR3nt	CDR3aa
TRBV12-3/TRBV12-4	-	-	TRBJ2-7	TGTGCCAGCAGTTTGGTCCGGGGGCGAACCCACTACGAGCAGTACTTC	CASSLVRGRTHYEQYF
TRBV2	-	-	TRBJ2-5	TGTGCCAGCAGGGTGGGCCAAGAGACCCAGTACTTC	CASRVGQETQYF
TRBV27	-	few	TRBJ1-2	TGTGCCAGCAGGAACCCCAGGGAGATGGCCTATGGCTACACCTTC	CASRNPREMAYGYTF
TRBV4-1	-	few	TRBJ1-3	TGCGCCAGCAGCCAATTACTCCGGAACACCATATATTTT	CASSQLLRNTIYF
TRBV5-1	TRBD2	-	TRBJ2-4	TGCGCCAGCAGTCCGACGGGGGGGCGAGCCAAAAACATTCAGTACTTC	CASSPTGGRAKNIQYF
TRBV6-6	-	many	TRBJ1-5	TGTGCCAGCAATCAGGGTGGGGGTTCCAATCAGCCCCAGCATTTT	CASNQGGGSNQPQHF
TRBV4-1	TRBD2	-	TRBJ2-7	TGCGCCAGCAGCCAAAGACTAGCGGGAGCGCCCTACGAGCAGTACTTC	CASSQRLAGAPYEQYF
TRBV14	-	-	TRBJ2-2	TGTGCCAGCAGCCGACAAGACAGTAGGGGGGAGCTGTTTTTT	CASSRQDSRGELFF
TRBV11-2	-	-	TRBJ2-5	TGTGCCAGCAGCTTCTCCCCGAAAGAGACCCAGTACTTC	CASSFSPKETQYF
TRBV30	-	few	TRBJ1-6	TGTGCCTGGAAAGGGAGCAATTCACCCCTCCACTTT	CAWKGSNSPLHF
TRBV2	TRBD1	few	TRBJ2-7	TGTGCCAGCAAGGGGGCAATCACCTACGAGCAGTACTTC	CASKGAITYEQYF
TRBV3-1	-	-	TRBJ1-1	TGTGCCAGCAGCCCACGAGAATCAAGGAACACTGAAGCTTTCTTT	CASSPRESRNTEAFF
TRBV2	-	-	TRBJ1-3	TGTGCCAGCAGTCTAAGAAACACCATATATTTT	CASSLRNTIYF
TRBV2	TRBD1	-	TRBJ2-7	TGTGCCAGCAGCGGGACAGGGGCGCAGTACTTC	CASSGTGAQYF
TRBV13	-	-	TRBJ2-5	TGTGCCAGCAGCGGCCGGGACGGAGAAGAGACCCAGTACTTC	CASSGRDGEETQYF
TRBV4-1	-	many	TRBJ1-2	TGCGCCAGCAGCCATGTGACCGGGACGACAGCTAACTATGGCTACACCTTC	CASSHVTGTTANYGYTF
TRBV10-3	-	-	TRBJ2-5	TGTGCCATCAGTGAGTCGGGTAATGAGAAGACCCAGTACTTC	CAISESGNEKTQYF
TRBV12-3/TRBV12-4	-	few	TRBJ1-2	TGTGCCAGCAGTTCTGGCTTTAACTATGGCTACACCTTC	CASSSGFNYGYTF
TRBV29-1	-	-	TRBJ2-1	TGCAGCGTTGACGCGGGGACCCTTTACAATGAGCAGTTCTTC	CSVDAGTLYNEQFF
TRBV9	-	many	TRBJ2-5	TGTGCCAGCAGCCCCTCCCCTGGGGGCAAACAAGAGACCCAGTACTTC	CASSPSPGGKQETQYF
TRBV12-3/TRBV12-4	TRBD1	many	TRBJ1-1	TGTGCCAGCAGGGGGACAGGGGGCGCGAGGGCTGAAGCTTTCTTT	CASRGTGGARAEAFF
TRBV29-1	-	-	TRBJ2-5	TGCGGCGTTAACCAGATTACAGAGACCCAGTACTTC	CGVNQITETQYF
TRBV10-2	-	-	TRBJ2-5	TGCGCCAGCGGAAGAACACAAGAGACCCAGTACTTC	CASGRTQETQYF
TRBV7-2	TRBD1	-	TRBJ1-2	TGTGCCAGCAGCTCAAGGGACAGAGGGAGCAGTGGCTACACCTTC	CASSSRDRGSSGYTF
TRBV5-8	-	-	TRBJ2-1	TGTGCCAGCAGCTTGCGAGGGAATCCGGATCGTGAGCAGTTCTTC	CASSLRGNPDREQFF
TRBV7-2	TRBD2	-	TRBJ2-3	TGTGCCAGCAGCCCCCAACTAGCGGGGGGACTAAGAAGCACAGATACGCAGTATTTT	CASSPQLAGGLRSTDTQYF
TRBV12-3/TRBV12-4	-	-	TRBJ1-2	TGTGCCAGCAGTCCCCCCCGCCGCTATGGCTACACCTTC	CASSPPRRYGYTF
TRBV6-5	TRBD2	-	TRBJ2-5	TGTGCCAGCAGTTCGGGGGGGCGAGAGACCCAGTACTTC	CASSSGGRETQYF
TRBV6-5	TRBD1	-	TRBJ2-5	TGTGCCAGCAGTTATTCCCCGGACAGGGCGGAGACCCAGTACTTC	CASSYSPDRAETQYF
TRBV5-4	TRBD2	few	TRBJ2-7	TGTGCCAGCAGCTTTCTAGCGGGAGGGCCTAACGAGCAGTACTTC	CASSFLAGGPNEQYF
TRBV7-9	-	-	TRBJ2-7	TGTGCCAGCAGCCCATACTGGTCGGACAGCTCCTACGAGCAGTACTTC	CASSPYWSDSSYEQYF
TRBV7-6	TRBD2	few	TRBJ2-3	TGTGCCAGCAGTCCCCTCCCTAGCGGGGGGGTACCAGATACGCAGTATTTT	CASSPLPSGGVPDTQYF
TRBV3-1	-	-	TRBJ2-7	TGTGCCAGCAGCCCCCGGGACGGACCGAAGTACTTC	CASSPRDGPKYF
TRBV14	-	-	TRBJ2-3	TGTGCCAGCAGCCAACTCGGTCGGACGCCAGATACGCAGTATTTT	CASSQLGRTPDTQYF
TRBV18	TRBD1	few	TRBJ1-3	TGTGCCAGCTCACCATCGGAGGGGGCGCGTGGAAACACCATATATTTT	CASSPSEGARGNTIYF
TRBV6-2/TRBV6-3	-	many	TRBJ2-7	TGTGCCAGCAGTGTCCCCGGGCGGGCAACCTACGAGCAGTACTTC	CASSVPGRATYEQYF